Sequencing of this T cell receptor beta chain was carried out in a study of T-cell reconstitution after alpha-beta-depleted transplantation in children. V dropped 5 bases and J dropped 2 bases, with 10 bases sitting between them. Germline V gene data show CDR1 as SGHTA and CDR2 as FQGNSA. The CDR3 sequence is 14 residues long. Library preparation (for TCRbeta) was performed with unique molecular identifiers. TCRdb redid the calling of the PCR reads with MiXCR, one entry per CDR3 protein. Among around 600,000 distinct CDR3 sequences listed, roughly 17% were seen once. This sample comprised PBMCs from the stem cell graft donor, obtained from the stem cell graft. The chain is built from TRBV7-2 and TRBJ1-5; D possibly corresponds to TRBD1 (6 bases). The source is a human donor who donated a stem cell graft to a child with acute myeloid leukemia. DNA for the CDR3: TGTGCCAGCAGCGGTAACAGGGGCAATCAGCCCCAGCATTTT. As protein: CASSGNRGNQPQHF.